This note documents a single TCR beta chain sequence. CDR3 length: 16 amino acids. Looked up from germline, CDR1 is MNHNY and CDR2 is SVGAGI (reference sequence). With 5 bases removed from V and 1 base from J, the gap between germline ends came to 17 bases. These data originate in a study of blood T cell repertoires in COVID-19. Study summary: From the United States, Italy and Spain came samples of acute and convalescent COVID-19. In each case, the material was cDNA or gDNA derived from T cells, B-cell-depleted T cells, or PBMCs.

Original processing notes: Amplification of reference gene primers was used by the study to estimate nucleated cell counts. Profiled with immunoSEQ multiplex PCR; TCRdb holds only in-frame clones, not every one. The V and J calls and clone size were taken over from that table, and D and trimming were inferred from the DNA. Found here are about 230,000 clones, 65% to 90% of them singletons; the top ten hold around 10%. Seattle participants joined during active infection and were tracked over time. The sequencing sample was made of peripheral blood. This receptor was obtained from a man in his forties or fifties with COVID-19, enrolled during active disease. V gene TRBV6-6 combines with J gene TRBJ1-1; a weak D match, TRBD1 (5 bases). CDR3 DNA sequence: TGTGCCAGCAGTCGAAGACTTAATCAGGGGAACACTGAAGCTTTCTTT. Amino acids: CASSRRLNQGNTEAFF.